This TCR beta chain emerged from a study of T-cell reconstitution after alpha-beta-depleted transplantation in children. Study-wide points: Reportedly, alpha-beta T cells present about two months post-transplant originated from several hundred expanded clones of graft origin. Among T cells one year after transplant, newly produced cells accounted for most counts and diversity.

Library preparation (for TCRbeta) was performed with unique molecular identifiers. TCRdb called the PCR reads again in MiXCR, with one record for every CDR3 protein. The table has roughly 570,000 distinct CDR3 sequences, roughly a quarter seen once. Remarks on this clonotype: Its antigen is unidentified.

This CDR3 has 13 amino acids. The V segment lost 4 bases and the J segment 4 bases; nucleotides outside the gene matches: 3. From germline, CDR1 is ENHRY and CDR2 SYGVKD. This TCR was recovered from a boy younger than two with Wiskott-Aldrich syndrome, due to receive a stem cell transplant. Sequences were derived from PBMCs, sampled before TCRalphabeta/CD19-depleted stem cell transplant. This chain connects TRBV10-3 to TRBJ1-2; 7 positions agree with TRBD1. The CDR3 DNA is TGTGCCATCAGTGTGGGACAGTCCTATGGCTACACCTTC. Translation gives CAISVGQSYGYTF.